This is a list of T cell receptor beta chains from one sample in a study of beta chain features in type 1 diabetes. The protocol was immunoSEQ multiplex PCR, while the TCRdb copy is restricted to in-frame clones and leaves out a portion. The profile covers approximately 120,000 clones, with 40% appearing a single time and more than 0.06% taken by the ten largest. Sequencing was carried out using stem cell memory CD4+ T cells from blood. The receptors were sampled from a woman between 18 and 30 years old in good health. CDR3s include the opening cysteine and the closing phenylalanine or tryptophan. D genes are given only for firm matches. Not every row has a clone size; where given, it reads once, few, many or a size class.

size	D	V	J	CDR3	DNA
.	TRBD2	TRBV11-3	TRBJ2-1	CASSPTSLYNEQFF	TGTGCCAGCAGCCCGACTAGCCTTTACAATGAGCAGTTCTTC
.	TRBD2	TRBV7-7	TRBJ2-1	CASSAAGGPGNEQFF	TGTGCCAGCAGCGCGGCGGGAGGGCCAGGGAATGAGCAGTTCTTC
.	TRBD1	TRBV10-3	TRBJ1-2	CAISLDRDRIGYTF	TGTGCCATCAGCCTGGACAGGGATCGGATTGGCTACACCTTC
.	TRBD2	TRBV10-3	TRBJ2-7	CAIGETSGREQYF	TGTGCCATCGGGGAGACTAGCGGTCGTGAGCAGTACTTC
.	.	TRBV5-4	TRBJ2-5	CASSPTGQETQYF	TGTGCCAGCAGCCCGACAGGACAAGAGACCCAGTACTTC
.	TRBD1	TRBV5-6	TRBJ1-2	CASSLAQTGGYGYTF	TGTGCCAGCAGCTTGGCCCAGACAGGGGGCTATGGCTACACCTTC
.	.	TRBV19	TRBJ2-1	CASSIIAQGTYNEQFF	TGTGCCAGTAGTATAATTGCTCAGGGGACCTACAATGAGCAGTTCTTC
.	TRBD1	TRBV28	TRBJ1-5	CASSPLQGAAAQPQHF	TGTGCCAGCAGTCCACTACAGGGGGCCGCCGCACAGCCCCAGCATTTT
.	TRBD2	TRBV5-1	TRBJ2-1	CASSLSGSYYNEQFF	TGCGCCAGCAGCCTTAGCGGGAGTTATTACAATGAGCAGTTCTTC
.	TRBD1	TRBV7-9	TRBJ2-7	CASSPHRGSYEQYF	TGTGCCAGCAGCCCCCACAGGGGTTCGTACGAGCAGTACTTC
.	TRBD2	TRBV5-1	TRBJ2-7	CASAGRALAGDEQYF	TGCGCCAGCGCCGGGAGGGCACTAGCGGGAGACGAGCAGTACTTC
few	.	TRBV5-4	TRBJ2-7	CASSSMLKTYEQYF	TGTGCCAGCAGTTCTATGCTGAAGACCTACGAGCAGTACTTC
.	TRBD2	TRBV29-1	TRBJ2-7	CSVDPSGNPSYEQYF	TGCAGCGTCGATCCGAGCGGGAATCCCTCCTACGAGCAGTACTTC
few	TRBD1	TRBV30	TRBJ2-1	CAWSDRGREQFF	TGTGCCTGGAGTGACAGGGGCCGTGAGCAGTTCTTC
few	TRBD2	TRBV18	TRBJ2-1	CASSPRGRAQDEQFF	TGTGCCAGCTCACCACGCGGGAGGGCCCAGGATGAGCAGTTCTTC
few	.	TRBV2	TRBJ2-2	CASRGSTADRTSNTGELFF	TGTGCCAGCAGGGGCTCTACCGCCGACAGGACTTCGAACACCGGGGAGCTGTTTTTT
.	.	TRBV5-6	TRBJ2-2	CASRRGGNTGELFF	TGTGCCAGCCGAAGGGGGGGGAACACCGGGGAGCTGTTTTTT
few	TRBD2	TRBV28	TRBJ2-7	CASSLELAGAEQYF	TGTGCCAGCAGTTTGGAACTAGCGGGAGCCGAGCAGTACTTC
.	.	TRBV11-2	TRBJ1-5	CASSRGRGQPQHF	TGTGCCAGCAGCCGGGGGAGAGGACAGCCCCAGCATTTT
.	.	TRBV29-1	TRBJ2-7	CSVGGFYEQYF	TGCAGCGTTGGAGGGTTTTACGAGCAGTACTTC
few	.	TRBV28	TRBJ2-7	CASSFLYEQYF	TGTGCCAGCAGTTTTCTCTACGAGCAGTACTTC
.	.	TRBV15	TRBJ2-1	CATSRGPFGSSYNEQFF	TGTGCCACCAGCAGAGGCCCCTTCGGGAGCTCCTACAATGAGCAGTTCTTC
.	TRBD1	TRBV27	TRBJ1-5	CASSWTGRLGNQPQHF	TGTGCCAGCAGTTGGACAGGGAGGTTGGGCAATCAGCCCCAGCATTTT
.	TRBD1	TRBV19	TRBJ1-5	CASSPLAGGPRNQPQHF	TGTGCCAGTAGCCCATTGGCAGGGGGCCCGCGCAATCAGCCCCAGCATTTT
.	.	TRBV28	TRBJ1-2	CASKRRANYGYTF	TGTGCCAGCAAACGGAGAGCTAACTATGGCTACACCTTC
.	TRBD2	TRBV9	TRBJ2-7	CASSARLAGGGTEQYF	TGTGCCAGCAGCGCTCGGCTAGCGGGAGGAGGAACCGAGCAGTACTTC
few	.	TRBV19	TRBJ2-2	CASSRGDRHTGELFF	TGTGCCAGTAGTAGGGGGGACAGACACACCGGGGAGCTGTTTTTT
.	.	TRBV30	TRBJ1-4	CAWTPRGSQSEKLFF	TGTGCCTGGACCCCGCGGGGCTCCCAGAGTGAAAAACTGTTTTTT
few	.	TRBV11-2	TRBJ1-1	CASSLAGESTEAFF	TGTGCCAGCAGCTTAGCAGGGGAATCAACTGAAGCTTTCTTT
.	.	TRBV6-5	TRBJ2-7	CASSYAGRYEQYF	TGTGCCAGCAGTTACGCGGGGAGATACGAGCAGTACTTC
.	TRBD1	TRBV28	TRBJ1-2	CASSSLGQFNGYTF	TGTGCCAGCAGTAGTCTGGGACAGTTCAATGGCTACACCTTC
.	TRBD1	TRBV7-2	TRBJ2-7	CASSIDRVDEQYF	TGTGCCAGCAGCATCGACAGGGTCGACGAGCAGTACTTC
.	.	TRBV7-8	TRBJ1-3	CASTMGTASAGNTIYF	TGTGCCAGCACCATGGGTACGGCAAGCGCTGGAAACACCATATATTTT
.	TRBD2	TRBV7-2	TRBJ2-4	CASSSTGGNIQYF	TGTGCCAGCAGCTCAACGGGAGGAAACATTCAGTACTTC
.	.	TRBV10-3	TRBJ1-1	CAISDHMNTEAFF	TGTGCCATCAGTGATCACATGAACACTGAAGCTTTCTTT
few	TRBD2	TRBV28	TRBJ2-1	CASTLAGIAGEGYNEQFF	TGTGCCAGCACCCTCGCGGGGATAGCGGGAGAGGGGTACAATGAGCAGTTCTTC
.	.	TRBV19	TRBJ1-1	CASSIRGGQEAFF	TGTGCCAGTAGTATTCGGGGTGGTCAGGAAGCTTTCTTT
few	.	TRBV2	TRBJ1-6	CASKSLSNSPLHF	TGTGCCAGCAAGAGCCTTTCGAATTCACCCCTCCACTTT
.	TRBD2	TRBV6-1	TRBJ2-5	CASNGAGAGQETQYF	TGTGCCAGCAACGGGGCGGGAGCTGGCCAAGAGACCCAGTACTTC
.	.	TRBV4-1	TRBJ1-2	CASSRPTGGPPYTF	TGCGCCAGCAGCCGCCCGACAGGCGGTCCCCCTTACACCTTC
.	TRBD2	TRBV5-1	TRBJ2-3	CASSGGGSGSTDTQYF	TGCGCCAGCAGCGGGGGGGGATCGGGGAGCACAGATACGCAGTATTTT
.	.	TRBV9	TRBJ1-2	CASSARPGGGNHGYTF	TGTGCCAGCAGCGCAAGACCGGGGGGAGGTAATCATGGCTACACCTTC